Below, 4 T cell receptor beta chains from the same sample are listed, as sequenced in a study of CD8 T cells in Susac syndrome. cDNA came from about 0.5 to 1 ug RNA primed by random hexamers. From the immunoSEQ multiplex PCR reads, TCRdb called clonotypes with MiXCR, one entry per CDR3 protein. The sample consists of approximately 200,000 distinct CDR3 sequences, 90% to 95% of them appearing once. The sequenced sample was CD4+ T cells from PBMCs. The origin of the receptors is a human donor with multiple sclerosis.

On this clonotype: Without the conserved terminal phenylalanine or tryptophan, this CDR3 likely stems from a read error. The genes are TRBV2 and TRBJ2-5; D possibly corresponds to TRBD2 (5 bases). The germline V and J ends were trimmed by 3 bases and 5 bases, with 7 bases remaining between them. The CDR3 covers 12 residues. CDR1 and CDR2 (germline): SNHLY, FYNNEI. The CDR3 protein is CASSDGGETQYL. The CDR3 DNA reads TGTGCCAGCAGTGATGGCGGGGAGACCCAGTACCTC.

A single count supports this clonotype. The DNA for the CDR3 is TGCGCCAGCAGTCCGGGGAGCGGGTGGGAGTACGAGCAGTACTTC. This gives the protein CASSPGSGWEYEQYF. This chain links TRBV5-1 with TRBJ2-7; D may be TRBD2 (6 bases). V was clipped by 5 bases and J by 4 bases, with 19 bases between them. Germline V CDR1 and CDR2: SGHRS, YFSETQ. The CDR3 is made up of 15 amino acids. The full variable domain, rest sourced from reference TRBV5-1 and TRBJ2-7, is KAGVTQTPRYLIKTRGQQVTLSCSPISGHRSVSWYQQTPGQGLQFLFEYFSETQRNKGNFPGRFSGRQFSNSRSEMNVSTLELGDSALYLCASSPGSGWEYEQYFGPGTRLTVT.

The chain is built from TRBV29-1 and TRBJ2-3, with 9 bases identical to TRBD1. The CDR3 consists of 14 residues. V lost 1 base, J lost 3 bases, and 2 bases stayed unmatched. The germline gives CDR1 SQVTM, CDR2 ANQGSEA. CDR3 bases: TGCAGCGTTGAAGGACAGGGGGGGACAGATACGCAGTATTTT. Its protein is CSVEGQGGTDTQYF.

The rearrangement links TRBV3-1 to TRBJ2-6, with D tentatively TRBD2 (5 bases). Germline lookup yields CDR1 LGHDT and CDR2 YNNKEL (reference sequence). The germline V and J ends were trimmed by 2 bases and 0 bases, with 14 bases remaining between them. The CDR3 extends over 18 amino acids. The CDR3 loop reads CASSQPREPPSGANVLTF. CDR3 sequence (DNA): TGTGCCAGCAGCCAACCGAGGGAACCCCCCTCTGGGGCCAACGTCCTGACTTTC.